The entry below gives a single T cell receptor (beta chain) sequence along with its context. The antigen is unknown. Sample treatment: 15 to 20 received Ad26.COV2.S at low or high dose, single or two shots; about five received placebo; per-sample allocation not given. Sampling was performed 63 days after the first vaccine or placebo injection. This entry is derived from a study of Ad26.COV2.S vaccination and SARS-CoV-2 variants. About the research overall: Participants got Ad26.COV2.S intramuscularly, once or twice 56 days apart.

Overall study results and limits: Vaccinated and placebo-treated recipients had similar non-spike TCR breadth. The TCR breadth and depth analyses may have produced an underestimate of total T cell responses. The study found higher spike-specific TCR breadth in vaccine than placebo recipients.

Clones were read by immunoSEQ multiplex PCR, and TCRdb kept only the in-frame ones, dropping some. Among around 300,000 clones, less than 90% were seen once, and the ten largest hold 6.4%. V lost 1 base and J lost 6; bases outside the gene matches: 5. From germline, CDR1 is LGHDT and CDR2 YNNKEL (reference sequence). The CDR3 spans 14 residues. This chain connects TRBV3-1 (or the pseudogene TRBV3-2) to TRBJ2-5; 7 positions match TRBD2. This TCR was recovered from a person between 18 and 60 years old who received the Ad26.COV2.S COVID-19 vaccine or a placebo. The specimen comprised peripheral blood, sampled in a trial of Ad26.COV2.S vaccine versus placebo. The CDR3 region is CASSQGTRSQTQYF. In DNA form, the CDR3 reads TGTGCCAGCAGCCAAGGGACTAGAAGCCAGACCCAGTACTTC.